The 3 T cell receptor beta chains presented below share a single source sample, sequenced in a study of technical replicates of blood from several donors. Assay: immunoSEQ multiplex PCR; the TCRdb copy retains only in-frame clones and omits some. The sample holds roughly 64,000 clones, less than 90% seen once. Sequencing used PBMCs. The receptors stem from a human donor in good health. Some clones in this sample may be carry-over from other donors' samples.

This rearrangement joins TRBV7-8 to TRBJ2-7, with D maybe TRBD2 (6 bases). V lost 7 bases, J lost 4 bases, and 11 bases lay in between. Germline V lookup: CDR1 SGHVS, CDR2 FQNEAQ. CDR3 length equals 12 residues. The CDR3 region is CASMGGEYEQYF. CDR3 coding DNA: TGTGCCAGCATGGGCGGGGAGTACGAGCAGTACTTC.

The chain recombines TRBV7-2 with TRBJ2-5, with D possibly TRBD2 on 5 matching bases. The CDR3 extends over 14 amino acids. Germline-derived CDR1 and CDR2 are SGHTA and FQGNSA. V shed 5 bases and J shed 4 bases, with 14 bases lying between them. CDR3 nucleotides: TGTGCCAGCAGCCGGACTCTTATGCCAGAGACCCAGTACTTC. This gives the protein CASSRTLMPETQYF.

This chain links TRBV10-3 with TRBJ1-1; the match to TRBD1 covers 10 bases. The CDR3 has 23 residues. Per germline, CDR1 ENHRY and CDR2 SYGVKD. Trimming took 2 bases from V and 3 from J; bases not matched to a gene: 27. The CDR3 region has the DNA TGTGCCATCAGTGAGATCAATCGATCCGGCGGGACAGGGGCGCCCAGACCAGACACTGAAGCTTTCTTT. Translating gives CAISEINRSGGTGAPRPDTEAFF.